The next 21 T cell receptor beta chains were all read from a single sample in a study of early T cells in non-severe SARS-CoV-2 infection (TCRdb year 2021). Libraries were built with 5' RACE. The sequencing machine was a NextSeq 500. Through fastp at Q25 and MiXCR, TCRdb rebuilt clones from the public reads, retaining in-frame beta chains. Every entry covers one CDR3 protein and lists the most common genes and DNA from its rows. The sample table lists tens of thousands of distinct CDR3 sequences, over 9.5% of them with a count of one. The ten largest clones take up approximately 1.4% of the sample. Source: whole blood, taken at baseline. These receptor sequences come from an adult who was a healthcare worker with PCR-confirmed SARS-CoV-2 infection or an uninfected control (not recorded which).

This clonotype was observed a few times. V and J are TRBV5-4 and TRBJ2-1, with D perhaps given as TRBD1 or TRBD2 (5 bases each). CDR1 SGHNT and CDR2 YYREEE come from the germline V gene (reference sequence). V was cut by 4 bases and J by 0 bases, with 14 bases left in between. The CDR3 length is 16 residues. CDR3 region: CASSLIGGPSYNEQFF. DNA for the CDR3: TGTGCCAGCAGCCTGATTGGGGGTCCCTCCTACAATGAGCAGTTCTTC.

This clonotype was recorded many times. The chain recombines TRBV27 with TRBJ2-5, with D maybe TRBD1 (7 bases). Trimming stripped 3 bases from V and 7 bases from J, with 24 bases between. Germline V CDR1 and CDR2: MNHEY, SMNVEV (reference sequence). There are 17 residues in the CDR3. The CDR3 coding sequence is TGTGCCAGCAGTTTGACAGGGCAGGGGGGCTTCCGCGTGACCCAGTACTTC. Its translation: CASSLTGQGGFRVTQYF.

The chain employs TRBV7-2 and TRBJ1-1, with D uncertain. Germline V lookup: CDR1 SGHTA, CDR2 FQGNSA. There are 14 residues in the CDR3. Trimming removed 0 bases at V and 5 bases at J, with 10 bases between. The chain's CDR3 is CASSLADRRTEAFF. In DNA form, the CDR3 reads TGTGCCAGCAGCTTAGCCGATAGGCGAACTGAAGCTTTCTTT.

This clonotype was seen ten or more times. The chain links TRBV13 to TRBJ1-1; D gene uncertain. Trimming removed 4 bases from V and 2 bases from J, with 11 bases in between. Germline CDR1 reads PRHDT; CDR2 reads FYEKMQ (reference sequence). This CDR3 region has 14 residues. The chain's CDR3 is CASSSITPNTEAFF. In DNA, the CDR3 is TGTGCCAGCAGCTCCATCACGCCTAACACTGAAGCTTTCTTT. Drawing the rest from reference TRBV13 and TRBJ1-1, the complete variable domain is AAGVIQSPRHLIKEKRETATLKCYPIPRHDTVYWYQQGPGQDPQFLISFYEKMQSDKGSIPDRFSAQQFSDYHSELNMSSLELGDSALYFCASSSITPNTEAFFGQGTRLTVV.

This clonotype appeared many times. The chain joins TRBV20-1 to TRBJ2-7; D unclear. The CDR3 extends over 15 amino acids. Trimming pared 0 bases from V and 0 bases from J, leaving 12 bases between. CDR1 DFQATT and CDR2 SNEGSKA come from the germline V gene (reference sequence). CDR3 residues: CSARDGRTISYEQYF. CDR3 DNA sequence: TGCAGTGCTAGAGATGGACGGACGATCTCCTACGAGCAGTACTTC.

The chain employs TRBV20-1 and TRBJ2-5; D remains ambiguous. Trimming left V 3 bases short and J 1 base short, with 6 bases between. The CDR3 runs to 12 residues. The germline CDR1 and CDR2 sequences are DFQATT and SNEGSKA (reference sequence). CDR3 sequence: CSASPSQETQYF. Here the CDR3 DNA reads TGCAGTGCTAGCCCTTCCCAAGAGACCCAGTACTTC.

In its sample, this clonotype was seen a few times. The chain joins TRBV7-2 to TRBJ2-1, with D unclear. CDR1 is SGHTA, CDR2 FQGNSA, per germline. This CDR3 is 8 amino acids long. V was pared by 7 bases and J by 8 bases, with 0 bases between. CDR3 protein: CASNEQFF. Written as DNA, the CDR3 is TGTGCCAGCAATGAGCAGTTCTTC.

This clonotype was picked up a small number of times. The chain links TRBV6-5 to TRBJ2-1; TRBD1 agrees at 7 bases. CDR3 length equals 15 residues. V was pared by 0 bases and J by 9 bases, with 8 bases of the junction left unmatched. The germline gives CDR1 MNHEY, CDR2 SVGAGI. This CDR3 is CASSYSETGRGEQFF. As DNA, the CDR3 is TGTGCCAGCAGTTACTCCGAGACAGGGAGAGGTGAGCAGTTCTTC.

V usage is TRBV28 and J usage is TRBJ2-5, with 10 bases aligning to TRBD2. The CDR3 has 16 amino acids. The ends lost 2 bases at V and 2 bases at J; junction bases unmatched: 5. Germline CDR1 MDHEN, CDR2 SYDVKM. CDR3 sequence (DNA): TGTGCCAGCAGTTTAGCTAGCGGGGGTAAACAAGAGACCCAGTACTTC. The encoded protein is CASSLASGGKQETQYF.

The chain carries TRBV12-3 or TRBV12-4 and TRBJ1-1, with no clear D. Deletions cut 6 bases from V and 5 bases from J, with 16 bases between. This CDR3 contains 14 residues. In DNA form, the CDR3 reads TGTGCCAGCAGCCCGAAACTGGGCGGTACTGAAGCTTTCTTT. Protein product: CASSPKLGGTEAFF.

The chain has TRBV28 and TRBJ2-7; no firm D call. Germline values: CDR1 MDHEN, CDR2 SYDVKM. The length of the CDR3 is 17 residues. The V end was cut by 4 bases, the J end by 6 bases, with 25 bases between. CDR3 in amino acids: CASSYPLGRGFRGEQYF. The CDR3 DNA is TGTGCCAGCAGTTACCCATTGGGCCGTGGGTTCCGAGGCGAGCAGTACTTC.

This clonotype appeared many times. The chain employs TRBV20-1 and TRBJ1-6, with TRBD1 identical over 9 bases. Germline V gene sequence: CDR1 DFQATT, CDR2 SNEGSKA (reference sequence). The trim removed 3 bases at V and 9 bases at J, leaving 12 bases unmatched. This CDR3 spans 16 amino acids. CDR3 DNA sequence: TGCAGTGCTAGGGATACAGGGGGCTCAAGTGGTTCACCCCTCCACTTT. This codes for CSARDTGGSSGSPLHF.

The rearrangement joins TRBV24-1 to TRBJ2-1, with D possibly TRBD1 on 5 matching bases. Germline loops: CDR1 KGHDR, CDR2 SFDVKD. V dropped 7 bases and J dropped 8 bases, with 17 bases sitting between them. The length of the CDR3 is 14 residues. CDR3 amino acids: CATRGEVHTDEQFF. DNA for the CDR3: TGTGCCACCAGAGGGGAAGTCCATACCGATGAGCAGTTCTTC.

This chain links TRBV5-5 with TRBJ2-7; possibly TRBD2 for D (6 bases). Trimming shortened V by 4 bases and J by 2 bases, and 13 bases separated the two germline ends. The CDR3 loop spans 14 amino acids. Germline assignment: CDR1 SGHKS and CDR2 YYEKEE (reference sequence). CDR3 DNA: TGTGCCAGCAGCAGGACTACTCTCGCCTACGAGCAGTACTTC. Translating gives CASSRTTLAYEQYF.

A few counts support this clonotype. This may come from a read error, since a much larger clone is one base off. The CDR3 region has the DNA TGCAGCGTTGAACCAGGGATAGATACGCAGTATTTT. Translating it yields CSVEPGIDTQYF. V usage is TRBV29-1 and J usage is TRBJ2-3; possibly TRBD1 for D (5 bases). V was cut by 2 bases and J by 5 bases, with 8 bases left in between. This CDR3 spans 12 amino acids. Germline CDR1 is SQVTM and CDR2 is ANQGSEA.

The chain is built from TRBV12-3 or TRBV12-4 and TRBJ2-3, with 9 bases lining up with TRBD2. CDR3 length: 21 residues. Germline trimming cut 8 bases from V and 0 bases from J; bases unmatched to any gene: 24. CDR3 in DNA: TGTGCCAGCGCCTTCTCGATCCCCTCACAGGGACTAGCAGTTAGCACAGATACGCAGTATTTT. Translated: CASAFSIPSQGLAVSTDTQYF.

Written as DNA, the CDR3 is TGTGCCAGCAGGAAGAGACCGGGACAGATGAACACTGAAGCTTTCTTT. Encoded protein: CASRKRPGQMNTEAFF. The rearrangement uses TRBV6-2 or TRBV6-3 and TRBJ1-1, with TRBD1 identical over 7 bases. Germline trimming cut 6 bases from V and 0 bases from J; bases unmatched to any gene: 10. The CDR3 has 16 residues. The germline V gene encodes CDR1 MNHEY and CDR2 SVGEGT.

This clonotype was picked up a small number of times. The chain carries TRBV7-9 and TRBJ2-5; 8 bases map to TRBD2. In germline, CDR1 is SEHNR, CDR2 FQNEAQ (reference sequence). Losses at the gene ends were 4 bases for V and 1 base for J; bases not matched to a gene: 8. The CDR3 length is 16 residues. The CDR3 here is CASSSRGLAPQETQYF. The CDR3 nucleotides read TGTGCCAGCAGCTCTAGAGGACTAGCCCCCCAAGAGACCCAGTACTTC.

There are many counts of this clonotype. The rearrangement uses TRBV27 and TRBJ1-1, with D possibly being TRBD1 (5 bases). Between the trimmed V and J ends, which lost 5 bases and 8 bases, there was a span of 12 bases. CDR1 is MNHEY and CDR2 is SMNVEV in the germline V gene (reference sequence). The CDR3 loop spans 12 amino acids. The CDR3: CASSRAGLEAFF. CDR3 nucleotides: TGTGCCAGCAGTCGTGCAGGGCTAGAAGCTTTCTTT.

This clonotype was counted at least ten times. In DNA form, the CDR3 reads TGTGCCAGCAGCCCCCAGGGGGACACTGAAGCTTTCTTT. Translating it yields CASSPQGDTEAFF. This chain links TRBV7-9 with TRBJ1-1; TRBD1 matches 7 bases. Germline V gene lookup returns CDR1 SEHNR and CDR2 FQNEAQ (reference sequence). The junction had 3 bases not matched to a gene; V was cut back by 5 bases and J by 3 bases. The CDR3 has 13 residues.

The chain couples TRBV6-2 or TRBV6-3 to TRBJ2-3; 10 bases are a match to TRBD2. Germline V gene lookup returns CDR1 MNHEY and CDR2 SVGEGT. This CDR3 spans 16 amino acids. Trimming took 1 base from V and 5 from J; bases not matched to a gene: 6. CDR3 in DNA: TGTGCCAGCAGTTACTACGTAGCGGGGGGAGAAGATACGCAGTATTTT. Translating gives CASSYYVAGGEDTQYF.